This T cell receptor beta chain comes out of a study of cytomegalovirus exposure and HLA in healthy donors. PCR employed 60 Vbeta and 13 Jbeta primers. Repertoires were generated with immunoSEQ multiplex PCR, while TCRdb's copy carries only in-frame clones and drops some. The repertoire holds 150,000 or so clones, 60% to 80% seen once, with over 11% in the top ten. Study-wide results and caveats: TCR beta sequences reportedly predicted most subjects' HLA-A and HLA-B alleles accurately. In a later analysis, compared with equally common non-associated chains, HLA-associated beta chains were more expanded. Sequencing probably produced one cluster of sequence variants that were highly shared.

This clone occurred a few times. Its target is not known. The CDR3 runs 13 residues. Germline-derived CDR1 and CDR2 are SGHVS and FNYEAQ. Trimming shortened V by 1 base and J by 5 bases, and 9 bases separated the two germline ends. The sample was PBMCs. The sequence was collected from a man in his fifties in good health and CMV-seropositive. The chain carries TRBV7-6 and TRBJ2-7; TRBD1 is a possible D gene (5 bases). The CDR3 sequence: CASSLEQGNEQYF. The CDR3 region has the DNA TGTGCCAGCAGCTTAGAGCAGGGAAACGAGCAGTACTTC.